This is a list of T cell receptor beta chains from one sample in a study of cytomegalovirus exposure and HLA in healthy donors. TCRdb keeps only in-frame clones here, not all; method: immunoSEQ multiplex PCR. This table holds 95,000 to 150,000 clones, about 82% found once. Sequencing input: PBMCs. Source of these receptors: a man aged 45-60 years in good health and CMV-seronegative. The CDR3 runs from the conserved cysteine through the conserved F or W.

TRBV7-2	15	TRBJ2-3	CASSLESGGPDTQYF
TRBV6-5	15	TRBJ1-4	CASSYLPGGNEKLFF
TRBV6-1	14	TRBJ2-1	CASSTGLAGNEQFF
TRBV20-1	11	TRBJ1-5	CSARSDQPQHF
TRBV6-1	15	TRBJ1-4	CASSLTGTANEKLFF
TRBV7-2	15	TRBJ2-1	CASSRASGGFHEQFF
TRBV28	13	TRBJ1-5	CASSFQGNQPQHF
TRBV5-1	15	TRBJ1-6	CASSRGTRVNSPLHF
TRBV15	12	TRBJ1-4	CATSRGGEKLFF
TRBV27	13	TRBJ2-6	CASSPQGANVLTF
TRBV5-1	12	TRBJ1-2	CASSLDEYGYTF
TRBV5-1	18	TRBJ1-6	CASSLVGQRSSYNSPLHF
TRBV29-1	15	TRBJ2-1	CSVGLAGGTANEQFF
TRBV11-2	13	TRBJ2-5	CASSLNNQETQYF
TRBV6-6	13	TRBJ2-7	CASKPGQGHEQYF
TRBV2	14	TRBJ2-1	CASKGQGAGNEQFF